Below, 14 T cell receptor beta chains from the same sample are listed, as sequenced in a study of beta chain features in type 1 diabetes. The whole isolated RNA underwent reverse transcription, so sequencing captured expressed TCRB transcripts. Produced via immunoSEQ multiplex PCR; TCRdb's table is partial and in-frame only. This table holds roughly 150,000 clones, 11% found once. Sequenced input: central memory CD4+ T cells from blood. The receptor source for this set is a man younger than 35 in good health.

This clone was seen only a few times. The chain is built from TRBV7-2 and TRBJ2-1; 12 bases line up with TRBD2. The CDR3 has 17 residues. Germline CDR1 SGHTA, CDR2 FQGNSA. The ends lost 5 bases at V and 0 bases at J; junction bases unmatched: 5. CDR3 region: CASSRPTSGGSYNEQFF. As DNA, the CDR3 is TGTGCCAGCAGCCGACCGACTAGCGGGGGCTCCTACAATGAGCAGTTCTTC.

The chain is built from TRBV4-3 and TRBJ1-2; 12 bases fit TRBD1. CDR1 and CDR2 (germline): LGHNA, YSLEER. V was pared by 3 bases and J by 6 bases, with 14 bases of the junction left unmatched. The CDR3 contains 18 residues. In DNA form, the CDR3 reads TGCGCCAGCAGCCAGGACCGGGACAGGGGGCAGGCAAGTCATGGCTACACCTTC. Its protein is CASSQDRDRGQASHGYTF.

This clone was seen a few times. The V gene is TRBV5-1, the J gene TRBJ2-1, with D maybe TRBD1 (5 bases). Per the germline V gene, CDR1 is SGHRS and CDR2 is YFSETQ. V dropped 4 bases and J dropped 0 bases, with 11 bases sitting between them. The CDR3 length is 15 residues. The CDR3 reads CASSTRQSSYNEQFF. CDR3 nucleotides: TGCGCCAGCAGCACGCGACAGAGCTCCTACAATGAGCAGTTCTTC.

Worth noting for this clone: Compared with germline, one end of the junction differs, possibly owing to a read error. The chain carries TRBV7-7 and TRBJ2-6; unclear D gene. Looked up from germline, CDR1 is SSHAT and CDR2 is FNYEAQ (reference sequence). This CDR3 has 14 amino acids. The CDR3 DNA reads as TGTGCTAGCAGCCCTCAAGGAGGGGCCAACGTCCTGACTTTC. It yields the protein CASSPQGGANVLTF. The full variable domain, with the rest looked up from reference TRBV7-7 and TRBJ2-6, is GAGVSQSPRYKVTKRGQDVTLRCDPISSHATLYWYQQALGQGPEFLTYFNYEAQPDKSGLPSDRFSAERPEGSISTLTIQRTEQRDSAMYRCASSPQGGANVLTFGAGSRLTVL.

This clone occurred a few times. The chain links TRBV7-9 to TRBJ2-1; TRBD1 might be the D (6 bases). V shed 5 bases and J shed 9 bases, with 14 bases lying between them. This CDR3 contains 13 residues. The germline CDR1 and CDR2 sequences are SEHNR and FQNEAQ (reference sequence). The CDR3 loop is CASSGDRFGEQFF. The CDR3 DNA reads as TGTGCCAGCAGCGGCGACAGGTTCGGTGAGCAGTTCTTC.

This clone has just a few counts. This chain's CDR3 is CASSLRELGNEQYF. As DNA, the CDR3 is TGTGCCAGCAGTTTAAGGGAATTGGGAAACGAGCAGTACTTC. This chain links TRBV27 with TRBJ2-7, with D uncertain. Trimming took off 2 bases at V and 5 bases at J, with 13 bases between the two ends. CDR1 and CDR2 from the germline V gene are MNHEY and SMNVEV (reference sequence). The CDR3 extends over 14 amino acids.

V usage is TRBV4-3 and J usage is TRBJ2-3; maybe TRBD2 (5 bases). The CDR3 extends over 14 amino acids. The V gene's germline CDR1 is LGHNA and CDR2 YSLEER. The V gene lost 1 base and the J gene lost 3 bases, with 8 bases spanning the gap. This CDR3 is CASSQAGSTDTQYF. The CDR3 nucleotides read TGCGCCAGCAGCCAAGCGGGGTCAACAGATACGCAGTATTTT.

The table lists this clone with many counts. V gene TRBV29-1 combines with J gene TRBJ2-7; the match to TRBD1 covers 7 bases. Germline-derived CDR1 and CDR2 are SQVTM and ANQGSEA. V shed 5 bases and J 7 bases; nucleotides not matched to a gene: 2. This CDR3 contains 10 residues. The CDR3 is CSVTRGEQYF. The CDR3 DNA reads TGCAGCGTTACCAGGGGGGAGCAGTACTTC.

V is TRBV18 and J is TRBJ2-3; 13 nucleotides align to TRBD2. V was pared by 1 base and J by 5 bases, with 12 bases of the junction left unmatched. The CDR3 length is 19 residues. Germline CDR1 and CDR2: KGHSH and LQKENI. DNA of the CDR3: TGTGCCAGCTCACCACTGGGGACAGGTGGACTAGCGGGAGTAGATACGCAGTATTTT. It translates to CASSPLGTGGLAGVDTQYF.

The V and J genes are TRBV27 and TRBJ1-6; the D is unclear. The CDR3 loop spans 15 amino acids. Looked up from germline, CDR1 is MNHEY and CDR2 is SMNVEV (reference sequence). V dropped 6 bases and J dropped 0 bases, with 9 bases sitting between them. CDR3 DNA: TGTGCCAGCAGAGAACCGAGCTCCTATAATTCACCCCTCCACTTT. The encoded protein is CASREPSSYNSPLHF.

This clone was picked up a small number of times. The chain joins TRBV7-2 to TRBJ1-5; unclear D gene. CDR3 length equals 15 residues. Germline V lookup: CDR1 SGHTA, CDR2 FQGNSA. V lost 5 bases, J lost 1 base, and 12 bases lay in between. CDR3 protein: CASSLEAQSNQPQHF. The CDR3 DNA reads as TGTGCCAGCAGCCTGGAGGCACAGAGCAATCAGCCCCAGCATTTT.

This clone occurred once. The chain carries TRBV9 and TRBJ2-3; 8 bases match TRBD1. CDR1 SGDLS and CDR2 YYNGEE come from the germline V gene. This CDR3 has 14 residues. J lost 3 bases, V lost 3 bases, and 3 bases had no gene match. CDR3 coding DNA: TGTGCCAGCAGCGCCGACAGGGGAACAGATACGCAGTATTTT. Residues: CASSADRGTDTQYF.

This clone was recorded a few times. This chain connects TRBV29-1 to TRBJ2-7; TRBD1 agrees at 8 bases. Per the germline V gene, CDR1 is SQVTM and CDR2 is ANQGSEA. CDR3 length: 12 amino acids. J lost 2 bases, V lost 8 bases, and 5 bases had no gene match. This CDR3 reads CSFKDRAYEQYF. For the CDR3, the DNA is TGCAGCTTCAAGGACAGGGCCTACGAGCAGTACTTC.

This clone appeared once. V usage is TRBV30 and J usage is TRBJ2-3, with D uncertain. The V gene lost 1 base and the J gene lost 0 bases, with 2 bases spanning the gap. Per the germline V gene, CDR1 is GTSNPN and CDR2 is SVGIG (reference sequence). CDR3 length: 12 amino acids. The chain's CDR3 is CAWSESTDTQYF. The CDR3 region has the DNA TGTGCCTGGAGTGAGAGCACAGATACGCAGTATTTT.